The 21 T cell receptor beta chains in this list originate from one sample, sequenced in a study of graft-versus-host responses after intestinal transplantation. These receptors' targets are unknown. Measured with immunoSEQ multiplex PCR; TCRdb has only the in-frame clones, and not every one. The sample records about 94,000 clones, roughly nine tenths being singletons. The material was unstimulated CD8+ T cells sorted from spleen or lymph node cells, obtained before intestinal transplant. The source is a human donor who received an intestinal transplant.

This sequence joins TRBV30 and TRBJ1-1; D gene ambiguous. The germline gives CDR1 GTSNPN, CDR2 SVGIG (reference sequence). V was shortened by 1 base and J by 4 bases, with 16 bases between the two germline ends. This CDR3 spans 15 amino acids. CDR3 nucleotides: TGTGCCTGGAGTGATCTGGGGAGATATCGCACTGAAGCTTTCTTT. This sequence encodes CAWSDLGRYRTEAFF. Variable domain in full (rest from reference TRBV30 and TRBJ1-1): SQTIHQWPATLVQPVGSPLSLECTVEGTSNPNLYWYRQAAGRGLQLLFYSVGIGQISSEVPQNLSASRPQDRQFILSSKKLLLSDSGFYLCAWSDLGRYRTEAFFGQGTRLTVV.

V usage is TRBV4-1 and J usage is TRBJ2-7; tentative D call: TRBD2 (5 bases). The CDR3 contains 13 residues. Germline loops: CDR1 MGHRA, CDR2 YSYEKL. Trimming cost V 5 bases and J 6 bases, with 14 bases left between them. The DNA of the CDR3 is TGCGCCAGCAGCGAAATACTAGTCCGCGAGCAGTACTTC. This encodes CASSEILVREQYF.

V usage is TRBV25-1 and J usage is TRBJ1-4; 8 bases are shared with TRBD1. V lost 4 bases and J lost 7; bases outside the gene matches: 5. CDR1 and CDR2 from the germline V gene are MGHDK and SYGVNS. The CDR3 extends over 14 amino acids. The CDR3 sequence is CASSGDRGAEKLFF. The CDR3 region has the DNA TGTGCCAGCAGTGGAGACAGGGGAGCTGAAAAACTGTTTTTT.

This sequence joins TRBV21-1 and TRBJ2-3; the listed D gene, TRBD2, was not tested against the DNA. TRBV21-1 is described as a pseudogene. This CDR3 has 14 amino acids. CDR3 residues: CASSKLAGTDTQYF. The CDR3 nucleotides read TGTGCCAGCAGCAAACTAGCGGGCACAGATACGCAGTATTTT.

The count of this clone is one. The chain links TRBV5-6 to TRBJ2-1; 9 bases fit TRBD2. Germline V gives CDR1 SGHDT, CDR2 YYEEEE. The CDR3 is 15 residues long. The junction had 8 bases not matched to a gene; V was cut back by 4 bases and J by 6 bases. The CDR3 DNA reads as TGTGCCAGCAGCCCTCAGGGACTAGCTACCAATGAGCAGTTCTTC. Encoded protein: CASSPQGLATNEQFF.

This chain's CDR3 is CASSALKRGGLDEQFF. Here the CDR3 DNA reads TGTGCCAGCAGTGCCCTAAAGCGGGGGGGTCTAGATGAGCAGTTCTTC. This sequence joins TRBV27 and TRBJ2-1, with TRBD2 matching over 10 bases. CDR3 length equals 16 residues. Trimming removed 5 bases from V and 8 bases from J; junction bases left unmatched: 12. Per germline, CDR1 MNHEY and CDR2 SMNVEV (reference sequence).

The V call is TRBV7-2, the J call TRBJ1-2, with D perhaps TRBD1 (6 bases). The germline CDR1 and CDR2 sequences are SGHTA and FQGNSA. The CDR3 is 14 amino acids. With 1 base removed from V and 5 bases from J, the gap between germline ends came to 11 bases. CDR3 sequence: CASSLEARGYGYTF. The CDR3 region has the DNA TGTGCCAGCAGCTTAGAGGCCAGGGGATATGGCTACACCTTC.

This chain connects TRBV7-6 to TRBJ2-7; possible D gene TRBD2, 5 bases. Germline V gene lookup returns CDR1 SGHVS and CDR2 FNYEAQ. The CDR3 loop spans 13 amino acids. V lost 3 bases, J lost 2 bases, and 8 bases lay in between. CDR3 bases: TGTGCCAGCAGCTTGCCCGGGACCTACGAGCAGTACTTC. Protein sequence: CASSLPGTYEQYF.

The chain links TRBV11-1 to TRBJ2-7; D may be TRBD1 (5 bases). V lost 6 bases to trimming and J lost 1 base, with 10 bases between them. The CDR3 runs 13 residues. Germline assignment: CDR1 SGHAT and CDR2 FQDESV (reference sequence). The CDR3 sequence: CASSHTGSYEQYF. The CDR3 coding sequence is TGTGCCAGCAGTCATACAGGTTCCTACGAGCAGTACTTC. The variable domain in full, completed from reference TRBV11-1 and TRBJ2-7, reads EAEVAQSPRYKITEKSQAVAFWCDPISGHATLYWYRQILGQGPELLVQFQDESVVDDSQLPKDRFSAERLKGVDSTLKIQPAELGDSAMYLCASSHTGSYEQYFGPGTRLTVT.

The chain carries TRBV11-2 and TRBJ2-7, with 7 nucleotides matching TRBD2. CDR3 size: 15 residues. V was clipped by 3 bases and J by 6 bases; unmatched bases: 11. Germline loops: CDR1 SGHAT, CDR2 FQNNGV. The CDR3 is CASSFASGTSPEQYF. The CDR3 DNA follows: TGTGCCAGCAGCTTCGCTAGCGGTACCTCGCCCGAGCAGTACTTC. The full variable domain, its missing parts supplied by reference TRBV11-2 and TRBJ2-7, is EAGVAQSPRYKIIEKRQSVAFWCNPISGHATLYWYQQILGQGPKLLIQFQNNGVVDDSQLPKDRFSAERLKGVDSTLKIQPAKLEDSAVYLCASSFASGTSPEQYFGPGTRLTVT.

The chain is built from TRBV10-3 and TRBJ2-1; D might be TRBD2 (6 bases). CDR1 is ENHRY, CDR2 SYGVKD, per germline. Trimming left V 3 bases short and J 7 bases short, with 16 bases between. The CDR3 contains 15 residues. The CDR3 region is CAISEGLPAGNEQFF. In nucleotides, the CDR3 is TGTGCCATCAGTGAAGGCCTACCGGCGGGAAATGAGCAGTTCTTC.

The J gene is TRBJ2-5, the V gene TRBV7-6; no clear D gene. The CDR3 has 13 amino acids. Trimming removed 7 bases from V and 1 base from J, with 10 bases in between. The germline V gene encodes CDR1 SGHVS and CDR2 FNYEAQ. The CDR3, as DNA: TGTGCCAGCAAAGGAGAGAGCCAAGAGACCCAGTACTTC. Translating it yields CASKGESQETQYF. The full variable domain, rest sourced from reference TRBV7-6 and TRBJ2-5, is GAGVSQSPRYKVTKRGQDVALRCDPISGHVSLYWYRQALGQGPEFLTYFNYEAQQDKSGLPNDRFSAERPEGSISTLTIQRTEQRDSAMYRCASKGESQETQYFGPGTRLLVL.

The V and J genes are TRBV11-2 and TRBJ2-7, with D possibly being TRBD2 (6 bases). With 5 bases removed from V and 3 bases from J, the gap between germline ends came to 14 bases. Germline loops: CDR1 SGHAT, CDR2 FQNNGV. The CDR3 consists of 14 residues. The CDR3 DNA is TGTGCCAGCAGCACCCGGGAGATGAACTACGAGCAGTACTTC. It yields the protein CASSTREMNYEQYF.

The sample holds one count of this clone. The J gene is TRBJ1-2, the V gene TRBV5-4; possibly TRBD1 for D (6 bases). V shed 4 bases and J shed 3 bases, with 13 bases lying between them. CDR3 size: 14 residues. Germline lookup yields CDR1 SGHNT and CDR2 YYREEE (reference sequence). As DNA, the CDR3 is TGTGCCAGCAGCCCAAGGGGGTCTCACTATGGCTACACCTTC. Encoded protein: CASSPRGSHYGYTF.

V is TRBV5-4 and J is TRBJ2-3; D gene ambiguous. The CDR3 sequence is 13 residues long. CDR1 and CDR2 (germline): SGHNT, YYREEE (reference sequence). Trimming took off 4 bases at V and 6 bases at J, with 12 bases between the two ends. CDR3 residues: CASSTRLGDTQYF. CDR3 coding DNA: TGTGCCAGCAGCACCAGGCTTGGGGATACGCAGTATTTT.

J is TRBJ2-3 and V is TRBV5-1; 7 positions agree with TRBD2. The CDR3 contains 15 residues. V dropped 0 bases and J dropped 4; count of bases not matched to a gene: 5. CDR1 and CDR2 (germline): SGHRS, YFSETQ. In nucleotides, the CDR3 is TGCGCCAGCAGCTTGGAAAGGGGAGGGGCAGATACGCAGTATTTT. This sequence encodes CASSLERGGADTQYF.

This chain connects TRBV4-3 to TRBJ1-2; no reliable D call. The CDR3 is 16 residues long. Trimming left V 0 bases short and J 4 bases short, with 15 bases between. Germline V gene data show CDR1 as LGHNA and CDR2 as YSLEER. CDR3 DNA: TGCGCCAGCAGCCAAGATCCGAGGCTACTGGGCTATGGCTACACCTTC. It encodes CASSQDPRLLGYGYTF.

This rearrangement joins TRBV19 to TRBJ2-7; 10 positions agree with TRBD1. V shed 8 bases, J shed 1 base, and the junction held 5 bases outside the gene matches. The CDR3 contains 14 residues. Germline V gene lookup returns CDR1 LNHDA and CDR2 SQIVND (reference sequence). The CDR3 DNA reads TGTGCCAGTGGTACGGGACAGGGGTCCTACGAGCAGTACTTC. Its protein is CASGTGQGSYEQYF.

This clone was counted a single time. The chain employs TRBV21-1 and TRBJ1-2. TRBV21-1 is listed as a pseudogene. This CDR3 comprises 13 residues. The CDR3 reads CASSKGGRDGYTF. CDR3 coding DNA: TGTGCCAGCAGCAAAGGAGGGAGGGATGGCTACACCTTC.

The J gene is TRBJ2-7, the V gene TRBV27; TRBD2 matches 12 bases. From germline, CDR1 is MNHEY and CDR2 SMNVEV (reference sequence). V gave up 5 bases and J gave up 5 bases; unmatched junction bases: 7. The CDR3 extends over 15 amino acids. CDR3 protein: CASSPRTSGNHEQYF. In nucleotides, the CDR3 is TGTGCCAGCAGTCCCCGGACTAGCGGGAACCACGAGCAGTACTTC.

This clone has just a few counts. This chain uses TRBV5-6 with TRBJ1-1; D may be TRBD1 (5 bases). Germline lookup yields CDR1 SGHDT and CDR2 YYEEEE. V shed 2 bases and J shed 5 bases, with 7 bases lying between them. CDR3 length: 12 residues. DNA of the CDR3: TGTGCCAGCAGCTTCAGGGTTACTGAAGCTTTCTTT. Its translation: CASSFRVTEAFF.